This record covers a single T cell receptor beta chain. What antigen it recognizes has not been identified. Nothing much larger sits one base from this clone, and base qualities are not available. These data come from a study of PD-L1 blockade in urothelial cancer listed by TCRdb under 2017. For context, the study as a whole: Every patient began therapy in about 2014 and was given atezolizumab 1,200 mg intravenously every 3 weeks. About 85% of the roughly 29 patients were identified as males with urothelial cancer of bladder origin, and a prior smoking history was reported by 18 of 29 patients. A median of approximately 140,000 T cells and 80,000 or so unique TCRs was obtained from blood samples, and a median clonality of approximately 0.08 was observed. Under 10 patients achieved durable clinical benefit and approximately 20 did not. Durable clinical benefit was defined as progression-free survival longer than 6 months, and TCR features were also tested against progression-free and overall survival. Pretreatment blood TCR-seq was available for 27 to 30 patients, at least one posttreatment blood collection was obtained for some 25 patients, and tumor TCR-seq was available for some 25 patients. Whole exome sequencing and RNA sequencing of pretreatment tumors were performed alongside TCR sequencing in the same patients. The study was an exploratory multi-omic analysis of somatic, immune and clinical correlates of response to PD-L1 blockade with atezolizumab in urothelial cancer. Blood samples were analyzed at 3 weeks after treatment start (second dose) and at 6 weeks after treatment start. Pretreatment tumor samples, along with matched peripheral blood serially collected before and after atezolizumab treatment, were subjected to TCR sequencing. Patients had an ECOG performance status of 0 or 1 and had received between 0 and 3 prior chemotherapy regimens. Study-level results and caveats: A pretreatment peripheral blood TCR clonality below the median was linked to improved progression-free and overall survival. Small sample size (n of about 30) and many exploratory analyses mean the results are intended to be hypothesis-generating. Among patients with durable benefit, tumor-associated TCR clones showed greater expansion in peripheral blood 3 weeks after treatment started (n ≈ 21, p = 0.022).

The CDR3 spans 14 residues, from the cysteine through the phenylalanine. Only the CDR3 region is kept as DNA, spanning 42 bases read in frame from base 1. V is reduced by 7 bases and J by 5 bases, leaving a spacing of 17 bases between them. The germline V gene gives CDR1 as WSHSY and CDR2 as SAAADI. What this sample's time point label stands for: pretreatment peripheral blood. The cohort included 29 patients with locally advanced or metastatic urothelial carcinoma who were treated at Memorial Sloan Kettering on a trial protocol. Peripheral blood mononuclear cells were collected pretreatment and during treatment, with between 1 and 8 total time points obtained per patient. The Qiagen DNeasy Blood extraction kit was used to purify genomic DNA from total PBMCs and tumor samples. PBMCs were collected pretreatment and during treatment and were isolated and stored as previously described. To estimate absolute template abundance from read counts, synthetic TCR analog templates were spiked into each PCR. Using the immunoSEQ assay, TCRbeta CDR3 regions were amplified from genomic DNA with bias-controlled V and J gene primers. Sequencing of rearranged TCRbeta segments was done at approximately 20X coverage. Processing in the source paper ran as follows. Clustering was used to correct sequencing errors, and CDR3s were annotated against IMGT to assign V, D and J genes. Out-of-frame and stop-codon sequences were excluded, and only productive TCRbeta rearrangements were used in downstream analyses. Clonality was computed as one minus Shannon entropy normalized by the log of the number of unique productive sequences. Clones differing between time points or between blood and tumor were identified using Fisher's exact test with Benjamini-Hochberg correction, with an adjusted p below 0.01 applied as the threshold. The table was pulled from immuneACCESS by TCRdb, which kept in-frame rearrangements only. Such tables lose some clones; where checked, under half of the loss comes from unresolved V genes, and the rest has no known cause. That table is the source of V, J and clone size, and D and trimming were worked out from the DNA. The sample table records 70,000 or so clones; about 90% of these occur just once. The ten largest clones capture 4.5% of the sample.

Sequencing used PBMCs, obtained around atezolizumab (anti-PD-L1) treatment. The source is an older man with urothelial cancer. The rearranged chain carries TRBV10-2 and TRBJ2-5; no D gene can be assigned with confidence. The CDR3 region reads CASNPDLMRETQYF. DNA sequence: TGCGCCAGCAACCCCGATCTAATGCGGGAGACCCAGTACTTC.